This T cell receptor (beta chain) was recovered during a study of blood T cells in healthy people across ages. Of note for this clonotype: Its antigen remains unknown.

Whole-study findings and limits: Per million T cells, TCR beta diversity dropped about linearly as age rose.

It was with a sample-barcoded 5' primer and a J-beta primer mix that a second PCR of roughly 7 to 12 cycles was run. The template-switch adaptor was a 5' adaptor with 12 random nucleotides. It tagged each cDNA molecule. TCRdb redid the calling of the 5' RACE reads with MiXCR, one entry per CDR3 protein. The table includes about 680,000 distinct CDR3 sequences, around 49% detected once. The sequencing input was blood. This sequence originates from a woman aged 55-70 years in good health.

The chain's CDR3 is CSARVGRGGYTF. CDR3 in DNA: TGCAGTGCTAGAGTTGGAAGGGGTGGCTACACCTTC. The chain combines TRBV20-1 with TRBJ1-2; a weak D match, TRBD1 (5 bases). With 1 base removed from V and 7 bases from J, the gap between germline ends came to 10 bases. The CDR3 has 12 amino acids. The V gene's germline CDR1 is DFQATT and CDR2 SNEGSKA (reference sequence).